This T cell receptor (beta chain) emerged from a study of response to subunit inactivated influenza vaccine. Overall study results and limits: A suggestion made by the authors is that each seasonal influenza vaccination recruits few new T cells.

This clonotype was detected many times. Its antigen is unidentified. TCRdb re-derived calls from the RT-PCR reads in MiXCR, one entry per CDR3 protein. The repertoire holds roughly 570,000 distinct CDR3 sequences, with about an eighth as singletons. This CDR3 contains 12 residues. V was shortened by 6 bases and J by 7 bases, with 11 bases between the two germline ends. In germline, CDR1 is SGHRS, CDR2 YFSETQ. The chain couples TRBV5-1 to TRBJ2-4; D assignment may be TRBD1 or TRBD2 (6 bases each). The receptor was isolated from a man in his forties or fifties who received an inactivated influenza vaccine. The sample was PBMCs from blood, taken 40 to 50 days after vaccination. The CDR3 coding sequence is TGCGCCAGCAAGGGGGGAGGCAACATTCAGTACTTC. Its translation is CASKGGGNIQYF.